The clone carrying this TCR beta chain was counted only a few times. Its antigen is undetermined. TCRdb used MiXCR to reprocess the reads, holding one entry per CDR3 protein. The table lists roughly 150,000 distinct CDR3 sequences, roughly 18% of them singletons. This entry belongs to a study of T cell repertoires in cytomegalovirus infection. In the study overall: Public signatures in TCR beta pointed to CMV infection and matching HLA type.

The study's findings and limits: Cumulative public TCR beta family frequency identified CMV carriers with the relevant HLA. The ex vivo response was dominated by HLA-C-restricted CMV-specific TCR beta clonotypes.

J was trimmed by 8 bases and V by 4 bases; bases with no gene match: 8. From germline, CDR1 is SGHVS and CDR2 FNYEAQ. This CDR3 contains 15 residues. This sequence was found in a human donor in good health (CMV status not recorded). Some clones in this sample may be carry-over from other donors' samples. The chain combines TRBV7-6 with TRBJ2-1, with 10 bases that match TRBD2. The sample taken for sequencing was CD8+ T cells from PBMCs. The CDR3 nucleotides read TGTGCCAGCAGCTCTCTAGCGGGAGAGGGATATGAGCAGTTCTTC. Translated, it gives CASSSLAGEGYEQFF.